These 7 T cell receptor beta chains came from one sample sequenced in a study of T cell repertoires in cytomegalovirus infection. From the reads, TCRdb called clonotypes with MiXCR, one entry per CDR3 protein. The data contain more than 150,000 distinct CDR3 sequences, around 20% of them seen just once; the ten biggest clones take up under 3.5%. The sequenced sample was PBMCs. The receptors derive from a human donor in good health (CMV status not recorded). Some clones in this sample may be carry-over from other donors' samples.

The CDR3 bases are TGCAGTGCTAGATCTCCCTCTAGCGTGAGCGAGCAGTACTTC. It codes for CSARSPSSVSEQYF. V usage is TRBV20-1 and J usage is TRBJ2-7; D possibly corresponds to TRBD2 (6 bases). Trimming removed 2 bases at V and 6 bases at J, with 17 bases between. Germline V gives CDR1 DFQATT, CDR2 SNEGSKA (reference sequence). The CDR3 runs 14 residues.

In its sample, this clonotype was seen a few times. The chain employs TRBV2 and TRBJ1-1, with D perhaps TRBD1 (6 bases). Germline V CDR1 and CDR2: SNHLY, FYNNEI. Trimming cost V 1 base and J 1 base, with 10 bases left between them. The CDR3 spans 15 residues. Here the CDR3 reads CASSEVNRANTEAFF. DNA of the CDR3: TGTGCCAGCAGTGAAGTAAACAGGGCGAACACTGAAGCTTTCTTT.

This chain links TRBV20-1 with TRBJ2-7; a possible D gene is TRBD2 (6 bases). Trimming pared 4 bases from V and 4 bases from J, leaving 20 bases between. This CDR3 is 15 amino acids long. Germline V lookup: CDR1 DFQATT, CDR2 SNEGSKA (reference sequence). CDR3 region: CSAKFPGRGGYEQYF. The CDR3 DNA reads as TGCAGTGCTAAGTTCCCTGGGCGGGGAGGATACGAGCAGTACTTC.

This clonotype was counted ten times or more. The chain couples TRBV7-2 to TRBJ1-2; 7 bases match TRBD1. The CDR3 length is 14 residues. V gave up 6 bases and J gave up 10 bases; unmatched junction bases: 14. From germline, CDR1 is SGHTA and CDR2 FQGNSA. The CDR3 is CASRLAHDRVVYTF. CDR3 coding DNA: TGTGCCAGCAGACTGGCGCATGACAGGGTGGTCTACACCTTC.

This clonotype showed up many times. The V and J genes are TRBV12-3 or TRBV12-4 and TRBJ1-1, with 8 bases that match TRBD1. The CDR3 runs to 13 residues. V shed 5 bases and J 5 bases; nucleotides not matched to a gene: 4. CDR3 loop: CASSLDRGTEAFF. The CDR3, as DNA: TGTGCCAGCAGTCTTGACAGGGGAACTGAAGCTTTCTTT.

This clonotype was counted between two and nine times. The chain is built from TRBV5-5 and TRBJ2-1; 13 positions agree with TRBD2. J lost 4 bases, V lost 5 bases, and 3 bases had no gene match. The CDR3 runs to 15 residues. The germline V gene encodes CDR1 SGHKS and CDR2 YYEKEE (reference sequence). Here the CDR3 reads CASSSGLAGYNEQFF. The CDR3 DNA reads as TGTGCCAGCAGTTCGGGACTAGCGGGATACAATGAGCAGTTCTTC.

The chain combines TRBV11-2 with TRBJ2-7; TRBD1 aligns across 7 bases. Unmatched junction bases numbered 9, after V lost 4 bases and J lost 0 bases. This CDR3 has 16 residues. The germline gives CDR1 SGHAT, CDR2 FQNNGV. The CDR3 is CASSSGRDSSSYEQYF. CDR3 DNA sequence: TGTGCCAGCAGCTCAGGCCGGGACAGTAGCTCCTACGAGCAGTACTTC. Full variable domain (missing parts from reference TRBV11-2 and TRBJ2-7): EAGVAQSPRYKIIEKRQSVAFWCNPISGHATLYWYQQILGQGPKLLIQFQNNGVVDDSQLPKDRFSAERLKGVDSTLKIQPAKLEDSAVYLCASSSGRDSSSYEQYFGPGTRLTVT.